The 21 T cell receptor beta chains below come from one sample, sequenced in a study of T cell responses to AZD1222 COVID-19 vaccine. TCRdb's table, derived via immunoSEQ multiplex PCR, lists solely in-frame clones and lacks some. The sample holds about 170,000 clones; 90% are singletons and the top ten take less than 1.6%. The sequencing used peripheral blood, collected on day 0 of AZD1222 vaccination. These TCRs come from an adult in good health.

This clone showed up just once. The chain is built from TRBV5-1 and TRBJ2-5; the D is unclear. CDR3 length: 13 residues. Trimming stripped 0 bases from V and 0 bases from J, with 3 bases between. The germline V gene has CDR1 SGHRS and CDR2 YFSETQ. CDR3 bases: TGCGCCAGCAGCTTGGCCCACCAAGAGACCCAGTACTTC. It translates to CASSLAHQETQYF.

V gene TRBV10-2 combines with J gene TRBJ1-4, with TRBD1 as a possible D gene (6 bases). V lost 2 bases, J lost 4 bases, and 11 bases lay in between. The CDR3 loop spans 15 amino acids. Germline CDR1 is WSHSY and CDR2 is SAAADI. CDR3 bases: TGCGCCAGCAGTGAGACGACAGGAGTTAATGAAAAACTGTTTTTT. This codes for CASSETTGVNEKLFF.

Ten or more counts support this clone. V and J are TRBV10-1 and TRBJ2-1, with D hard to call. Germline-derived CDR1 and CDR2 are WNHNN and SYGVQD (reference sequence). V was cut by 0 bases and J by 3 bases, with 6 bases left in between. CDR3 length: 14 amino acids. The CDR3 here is CASSESTDYNEQFF. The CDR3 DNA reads TGCGCCAGCAGTGAGTCTACCGACTACAATGAGCAGTTCTTC.

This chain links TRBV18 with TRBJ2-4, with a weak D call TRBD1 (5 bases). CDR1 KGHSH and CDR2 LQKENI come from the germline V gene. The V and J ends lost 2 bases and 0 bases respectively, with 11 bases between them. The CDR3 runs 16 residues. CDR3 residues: CASSPMPQGAKNIQYF. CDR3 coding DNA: TGTGCCAGCTCACCAATGCCCCAGGGAGCCAAAAACATTCAGTACTTC.

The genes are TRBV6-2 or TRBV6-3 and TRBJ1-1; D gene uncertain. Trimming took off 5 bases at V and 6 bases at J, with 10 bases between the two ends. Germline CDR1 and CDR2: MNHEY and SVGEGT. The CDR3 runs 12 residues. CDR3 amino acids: CASSQKGPEAFF. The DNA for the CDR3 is TGTGCCAGCAGTCAAAAAGGACCTGAAGCTTTCTTT.

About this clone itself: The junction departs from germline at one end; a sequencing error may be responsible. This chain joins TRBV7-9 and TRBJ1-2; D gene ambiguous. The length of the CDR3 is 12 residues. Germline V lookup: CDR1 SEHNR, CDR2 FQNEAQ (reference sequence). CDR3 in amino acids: CASTNQRLAPRF. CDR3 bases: TGTGCCAGCACCAATCAACGCCTGGCGCCGCGCTTC.

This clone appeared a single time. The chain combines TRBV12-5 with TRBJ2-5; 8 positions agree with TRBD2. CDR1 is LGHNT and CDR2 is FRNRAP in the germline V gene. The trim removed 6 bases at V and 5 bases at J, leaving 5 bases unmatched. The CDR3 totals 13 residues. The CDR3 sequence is CASGSSGGETQYF. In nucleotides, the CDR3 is TGTGCTAGTGGCTCCTCGGGAGGGGAGACCCAGTACTTC.

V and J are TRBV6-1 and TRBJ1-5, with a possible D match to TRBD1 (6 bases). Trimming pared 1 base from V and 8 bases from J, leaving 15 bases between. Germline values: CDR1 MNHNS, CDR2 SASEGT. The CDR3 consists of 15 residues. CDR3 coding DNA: TGTGCCAGCAGTGAAGGGGACATGATGGGGGAGCCCCAGCATTTT. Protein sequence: CASSEGDMMGEPQHF.

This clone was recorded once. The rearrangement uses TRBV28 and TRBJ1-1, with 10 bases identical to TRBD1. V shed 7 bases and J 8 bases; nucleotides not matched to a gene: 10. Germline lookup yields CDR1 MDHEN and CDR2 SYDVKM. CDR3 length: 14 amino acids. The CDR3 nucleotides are TGTGCCAGCACCCTCGGACAGGGGGGAAGGGAAGCTTTCTTT. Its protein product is CASTLGQGGREAFF.

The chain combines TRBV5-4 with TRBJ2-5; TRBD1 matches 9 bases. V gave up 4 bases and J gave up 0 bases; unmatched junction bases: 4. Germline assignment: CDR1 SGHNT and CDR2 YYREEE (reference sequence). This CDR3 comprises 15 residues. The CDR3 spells CASSMRQGDQETQYF. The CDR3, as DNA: TGTGCCAGCAGCATGCGACAGGGGGACCAAGAGACCCAGTACTTC.

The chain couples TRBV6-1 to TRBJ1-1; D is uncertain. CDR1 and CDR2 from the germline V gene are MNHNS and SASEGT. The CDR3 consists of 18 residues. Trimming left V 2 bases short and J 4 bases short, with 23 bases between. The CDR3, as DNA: TGTGCCAGCAGTGAACTGTTGGGGAGGGCTCGGATGGGCACTGAAGCTTTCTTT. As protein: CASSELLGRARMGTEAFF.

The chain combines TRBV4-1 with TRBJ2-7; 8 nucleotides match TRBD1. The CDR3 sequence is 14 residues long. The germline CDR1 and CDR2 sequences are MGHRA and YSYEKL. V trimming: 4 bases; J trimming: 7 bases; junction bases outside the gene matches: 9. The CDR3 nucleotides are TGCGCCAGCAGCCGAGATGGACAGGGAAGGGAGCAGTACTTC. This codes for CASSRDGQGREQYF.

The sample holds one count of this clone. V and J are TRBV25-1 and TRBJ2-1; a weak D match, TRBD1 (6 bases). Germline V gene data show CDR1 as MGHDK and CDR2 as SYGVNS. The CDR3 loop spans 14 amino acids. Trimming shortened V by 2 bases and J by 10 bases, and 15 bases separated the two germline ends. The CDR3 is CASSEPPGEREQFF. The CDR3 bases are TGTGCCAGCAGTGAACCCCCAGGGGAGCGGGAGCAGTTCTTC.

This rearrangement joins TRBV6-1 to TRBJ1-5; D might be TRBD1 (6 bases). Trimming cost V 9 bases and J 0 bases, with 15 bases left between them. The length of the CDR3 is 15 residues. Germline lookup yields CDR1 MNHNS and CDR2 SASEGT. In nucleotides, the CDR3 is TGTGCCAGACAACTTCAGGGGCTTAGCAATCAGCCCCAGCATTTT. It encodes CARQLQGLSNQPQHF.

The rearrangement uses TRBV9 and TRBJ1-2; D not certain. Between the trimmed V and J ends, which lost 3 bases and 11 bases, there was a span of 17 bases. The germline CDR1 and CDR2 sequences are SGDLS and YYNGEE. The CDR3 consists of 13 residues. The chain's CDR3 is CASSGGLLATYTF. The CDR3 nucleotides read TGTGCCAGCAGCGGCGGACTGTTAGCGACTTACACCTTC.

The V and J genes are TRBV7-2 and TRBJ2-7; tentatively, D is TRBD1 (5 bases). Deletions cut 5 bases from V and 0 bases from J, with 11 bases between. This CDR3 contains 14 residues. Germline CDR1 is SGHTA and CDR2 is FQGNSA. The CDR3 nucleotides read TGTGCCAGCAGCCCGGACACCAGCTCCTACGAGCAGTACTTC. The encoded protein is CASSPDTSSYEQYF.

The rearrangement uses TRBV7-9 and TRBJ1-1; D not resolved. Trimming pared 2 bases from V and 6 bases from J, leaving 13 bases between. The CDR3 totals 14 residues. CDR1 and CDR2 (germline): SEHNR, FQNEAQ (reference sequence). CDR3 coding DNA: TGTGCCAGCAGCTTACGCGGACGGCAGTCTGAAGCTTTCTTT. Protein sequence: CASSLRGRQSEAFF.

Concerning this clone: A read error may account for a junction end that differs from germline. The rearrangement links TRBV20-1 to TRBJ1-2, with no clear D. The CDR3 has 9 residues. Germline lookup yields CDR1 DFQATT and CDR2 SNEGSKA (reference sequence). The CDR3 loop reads CSARAHGFF. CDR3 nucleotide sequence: TGCAGTGCTAGAGCCCATGGGTTCTTC.

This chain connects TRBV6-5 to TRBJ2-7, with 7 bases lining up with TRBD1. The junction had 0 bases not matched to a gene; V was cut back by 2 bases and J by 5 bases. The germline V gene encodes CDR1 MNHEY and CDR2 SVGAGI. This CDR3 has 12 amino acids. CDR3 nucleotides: TGTGCCAGCAGTTACGGGACAGACGAGCAGTACTTC. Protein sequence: CASSYGTDEQYF.

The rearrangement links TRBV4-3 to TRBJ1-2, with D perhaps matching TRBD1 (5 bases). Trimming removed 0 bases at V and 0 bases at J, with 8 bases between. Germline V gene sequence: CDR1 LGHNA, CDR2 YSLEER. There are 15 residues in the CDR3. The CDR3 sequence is CASSQETVTNYGYTF. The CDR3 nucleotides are TGCGCCAGCAGCCAAGAGACAGTAACTAACTATGGCTACACCTTC.

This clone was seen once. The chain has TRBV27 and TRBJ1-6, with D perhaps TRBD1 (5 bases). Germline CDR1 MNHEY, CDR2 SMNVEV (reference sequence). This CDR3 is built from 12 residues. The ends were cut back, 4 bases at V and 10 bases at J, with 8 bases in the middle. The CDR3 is CASSSTGSPLHF. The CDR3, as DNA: TGTGCCAGCAGTTCCACAGGATCACCCCTCCACTTT.